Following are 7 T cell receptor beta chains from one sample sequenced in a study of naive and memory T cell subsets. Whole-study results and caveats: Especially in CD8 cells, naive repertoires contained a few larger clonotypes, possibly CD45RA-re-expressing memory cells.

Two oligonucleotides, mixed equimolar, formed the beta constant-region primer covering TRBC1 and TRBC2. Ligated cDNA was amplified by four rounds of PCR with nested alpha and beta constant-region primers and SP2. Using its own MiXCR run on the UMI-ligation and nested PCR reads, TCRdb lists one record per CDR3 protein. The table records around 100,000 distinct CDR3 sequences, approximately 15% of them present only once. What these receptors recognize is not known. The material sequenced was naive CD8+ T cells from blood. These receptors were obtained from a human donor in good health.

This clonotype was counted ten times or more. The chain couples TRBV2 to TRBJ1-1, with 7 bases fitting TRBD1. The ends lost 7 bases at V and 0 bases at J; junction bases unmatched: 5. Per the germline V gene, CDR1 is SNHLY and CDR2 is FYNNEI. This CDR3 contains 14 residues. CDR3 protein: CASMGQFMNTEAFF. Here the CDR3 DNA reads TGTGCCAGCATGGGACAGTTCATGAACACTGAAGCTTTCTTT.

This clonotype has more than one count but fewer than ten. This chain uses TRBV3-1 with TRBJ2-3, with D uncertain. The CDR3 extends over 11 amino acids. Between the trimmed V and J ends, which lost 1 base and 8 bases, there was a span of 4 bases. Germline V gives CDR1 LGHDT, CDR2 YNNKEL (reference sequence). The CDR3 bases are TGTGCCAGCAGCCAAGGCGCTACGCAGTATTTT. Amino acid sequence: CASSQGATQYF.

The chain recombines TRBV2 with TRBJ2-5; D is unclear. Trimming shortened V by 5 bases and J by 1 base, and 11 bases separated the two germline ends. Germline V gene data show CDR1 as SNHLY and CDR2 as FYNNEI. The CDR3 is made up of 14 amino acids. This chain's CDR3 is CASSLTEVQETQYF. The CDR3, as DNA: TGTGCCAGCAGTCTGACCGAAGTCCAAGAGACCCAGTACTTC.

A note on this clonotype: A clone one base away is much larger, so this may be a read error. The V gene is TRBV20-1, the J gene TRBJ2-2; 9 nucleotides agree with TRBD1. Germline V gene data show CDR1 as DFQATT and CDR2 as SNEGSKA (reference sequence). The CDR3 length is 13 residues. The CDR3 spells CSGQGENTGEMFF. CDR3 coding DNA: TGCAGTGGACAGGGGGAAAACACCGGGGAGATGTTTTTT.

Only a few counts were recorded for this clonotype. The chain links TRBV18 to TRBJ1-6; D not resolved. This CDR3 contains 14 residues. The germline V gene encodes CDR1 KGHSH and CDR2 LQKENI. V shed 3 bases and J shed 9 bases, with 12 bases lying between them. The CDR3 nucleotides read TGTGCCAGCTCACCCTCGATGGAGACTTCACCCCTCCACTTT. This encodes CASSPSMETSPLHF.

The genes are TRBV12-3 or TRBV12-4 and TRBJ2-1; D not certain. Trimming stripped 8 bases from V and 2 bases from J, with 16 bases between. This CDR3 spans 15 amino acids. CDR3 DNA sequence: TGTGCCAGCCTCCCGGCGGCAGCCACCTACAATGAGCAGTTCTTC. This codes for CASLPAAATYNEQFF.

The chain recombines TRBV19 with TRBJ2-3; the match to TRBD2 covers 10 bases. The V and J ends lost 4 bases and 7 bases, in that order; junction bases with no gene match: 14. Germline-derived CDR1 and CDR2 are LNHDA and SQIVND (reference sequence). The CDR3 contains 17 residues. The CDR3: CASSTTPLAGAYHTQYF. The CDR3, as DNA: TGTGCCAGTAGTACAACCCCGCTAGCGGGAGCCTACCATACGCAGTATTTT. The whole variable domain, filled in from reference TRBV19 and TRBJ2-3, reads DGGITQSPKYLFRKEGQNVTLSCEQNLNHDAMYWYRQDPGQGLRLIYYSQIVNDFQKGDIAEGYSVSREKKESFPLTVTSAQKNPTAFYLCASSTTPLAGAYHTQYFGPGTRLTVL.